The sequence of this T cell receptor (beta chain) was determined in a study of identical twins (dated by TCRdb to 2016 to 2018). The study in broad terms: The study deep-sequenced TCR alpha and beta repertoires from monozygotic twins, unrelated adults of various ages and cord blood to test whether fetal clonotypes persist. To rule out contamination, the twin experiments were replicated at different times with different library preparation protocols. What the work shows at the level of the full study, not this receptor alone: Abundant cord blood beta clonotypes had fewer insertions, young adult naive repertoires showed a similar but weaker trend, and memory repertoires showed no such trend. A weaker excess of twin sharing was found in beta out-of-frame sequences because the signal-to-noise ratio was lowered by fewer shared sequences. Zero-insertion analyses could be partly confounded by invariant T cells such as MAIT and iNKT, though diverse VJ usage argued against such confounding for most clonotypes. Compared with coincidental sharing between unrelated individuals, an excess of low generation-probability sequences was observed among out-of-frame TCR alpha sequences shared between twins. Conclusions relied on cross-sectional statistical analysis, since the same donors could not be followed over many years. In monozygotic twins, recombination models systematically underestimated out-of-frame TCR alpha sharing, but the models matched the sharing seen between unrelated individuals.

Every donor was a healthy Caucasian. Three unrelated non-twin adults were also sequenced: a male aged 18 to 30, a male aged 50 to 60 and a female aged 50 to 60. Miltenyi CD45RO+ enrichment and human naive T-cell isolation kits were used to isolate memory (CD45RO+) and naive T cells from PBMC. This clonotype has a count of ten or more. Its cognate antigen has yet to be identified. No much larger clone exists at a distance of one base, and base qualities are not known. Library generation was performed with 5' RACE. TCRdb records Illumina HiSeq 2000 as the sequencer. Template switching added a universal primer binding site, and the final cDNA carried a unique molecular identifier that allowed TCR cDNA molecules to be counted accurately. Specific primers in the conserved constant-segment region were used to synthesize first-strand cDNA for the TCR alpha and beta chains. Each cDNA library was double barcoded, with a SMART-Mk sample barcode plus Illumina barcodes, to control for contamination. TruSeq adapter sequences along with Illumina sample barcodes were introduced in two successive PCR steps. The Illumina HiSeq platform was used with custom primers to sequence TCR alpha and beta cDNA libraries. The study's processing was this. MiGEC was used to process raw reads and extract unique molecular identifiers, and MiXCR was used to find CDR3 positions. Recombination models were inferred per individual with the repgenHMM and IGoR tools using an EM algorithm. Shared clonotypes were analyzed with the tcR package in R, and sharing was normalized by the product of cloneset sizes. Out-of-frame nonproductive sequences were analyzed to study raw recombination free of thymic and clonal selection effects. Through fastp at Q25 and MiXCR, TCRdb rebuilt clones from the public reads, retaining in-frame beta chains. Every entry covers one CDR3 protein and lists the most common genes and DNA from its rows. TCRdb's processing, not the authors', yielded these V and J calls. The sample data list 400,000 to 500,000 distinct CDR3 sequences, and about 18% of these were observed just once. The ten top clones hold more than 10% of the sample.

Sequencing was carried out using naive T cells sorted from blood. The cell subset or site label on this specimen signifies: cells isolated with a human naive T-cell isolation kit. The clonotype originates from a man aged 50-60 years in good health.

The sequence in DNA is TGTGCCAGCGCCGAGCGGCCCGACTTCACAGATACGCAGTATTTT. The translation is CASAERPDFTDTQYF. The chain links TRBV12-3 or TRBV12-4 with TRBJ2-3; the D region possibly corresponds to TRBD2 (5 bases align). The CDR3 measures 15 amino acids from cysteine to phenylalanine. Only the CDR3 part of the read is kept: 45 bases, read in frame from the first base. Trimming costs V 8 bases and J 2 bases, and their ends lie 17 bases apart.